Each of the 24 T cell receptor beta chains below was sequenced from the same sample in a study of cytomegalovirus exposure and HLA in healthy donors. Researchers ran the PCR with 60 Vbeta and 13 Jbeta primers. The method was immunoSEQ multiplex PCR; TCRdb's version includes in-frame clones alone and lacks a portion of them. Altogether some 100,000 clones are present, 81% being singletons, with the ten largest covering 1% to 1.5%. The sample consisted of PBMCs. All receptors derive from a girl aged 2 to 10 in good health and CMV-seropositive.

This chain joins TRBV7-9 and TRBJ2-1, with 9 positions matching TRBD1. The V gene end was trimmed by 4 bases and the J gene end by 10 bases; junction bases not matched to a gene: 8. Germline CDR1 SEHNR, CDR2 FQNEAQ (reference sequence). The CDR3 extends over 14 amino acids. The CDR3 nucleotides are TGTGCCAGCAGCTCCTCCCGGGACAGGGACGAGCAGTTCTTC. Amino acids: CASSSSRDRDEQFF.

This sequence joins TRBV18 and TRBJ1-2; 10 nucleotides line up with TRBD1. Trimming cost V 3 bases and J 8 bases; bases outside gene matches: 9. This CDR3 region has 15 residues. CDR1 KGHSH and CDR2 LQKENI come from the germline V gene. CDR3 protein: CASSPKETGGSGYTF. The CDR3 nucleotides read TGTGCCAGCTCACCCAAAGAGACAGGGGGCAGCGGCTACACCTTC.

This clone was found a few times. The sample contains more than one DNA sequence encoding this CDR3. In DNA, the CDR3 is TGTGCCAGCAGTGACACGGGAGGTACAGATACGCAGTATTTT. Amino acids: CASSDTGGTDTQYF. V is TRBV6-4 and J is TRBJ2-3, with 7 bases matching TRBD2. The CDR3 contains 14 residues. J lost 3 bases, V lost 2 bases, and 2 bases had no gene match. CDR1 is MRHNA and CDR2 is SNTAGT in the germline V gene.

The chain combines TRBV10-3 with TRBJ2-1; TRBD2 agrees at 11 bases. After removal of 6 bases from V and 9 bases from J, the junction contained 10 bases not matched to a gene. The CDR3 is 15 amino acids. Looked up from germline, CDR1 is ENHRY and CDR2 is SYGVKD. CDR3 sequence: CAISQLAGEIGEQFF. The CDR3 DNA reads as TGTGCCATCAGCCAACTAGCGGGAGAGATCGGTGAGCAGTTCTTC.

The chain carries TRBV2 and TRBJ1-1; the D is unclear. The germline V gene encodes CDR1 SNHLY and CDR2 FYNNEI. This CDR3 region has 11 residues. The V and J ends lost 4 bases and 11 bases respectively, with 11 bases between them. CDR3 residues: CASSVGWEAFF. CDR3 nucleotides: TGTGCCAGCAGTGTGGGGTGGGAGGCTTTCTTT.

The V and J genes are TRBV6-6 and TRBJ1-2; 8 nucleotides agree with TRBD1. This CDR3 spans 15 amino acids. Per the germline V gene, CDR1 is MNHNY and CDR2 is SVGAGI (reference sequence). Trimming cost V 3 bases and J 2 bases; bases outside gene matches: 5. For the CDR3, the DNA is TGTGCCAGCAGTTATCGGCAGGGGGCAAACTATGGCTACACCTTC. As protein: CASSYRQGANYGYTF.

The V and J genes are TRBV29-1 and TRBJ2-1; a possible D gene is TRBD1 (6 bases). The V and J ends lost 2 bases and 7 bases respectively, with 15 bases between them. This CDR3 is built from 14 residues. Looked up from germline, CDR1 is SQVTM and CDR2 is ANQGSEA. CDR3 bases: TGCAGCGTTGAAAAATCCAGGGGAGAGAATGAGCAGTTCTTC. Translated, it gives CSVEKSRGENEQFF.

The chain links TRBV6-6 to TRBJ2-7; unclear D gene. CDR1 MNHNY and CDR2 SVGAGI come from the germline V gene (reference sequence). The V gene lost 4 bases and the J gene lost 2 bases, with 9 bases spanning the gap. The CDR3 contains 13 residues. The CDR3 spells CASSSRSPYEQYF. The DNA of the CDR3 is TGTGCCAGCAGTTCTAGGTCCCCCTACGAGCAGTACTTC.

This clone has just one count. The gene calls are TRBV4-1 and TRBJ1-1; 8 nucleotides agree with TRBD1. This CDR3 has 15 amino acids. With V trimmed by 6 bases and J by 1 base, 7 bases remained unmatched. The germline V gene encodes CDR1 MGHRA and CDR2 YSYEKL. Here the CDR3 DNA reads TGCGCCAGCAGTTCTCACGGGACAGGGAACACTGAAGCTTTCTTT. It yields the protein CASSSHGTGNTEAFF.

The chain is built from TRBV15 and TRBJ2-4; 8 bases are shared with TRBD1. V was clipped by 3 bases and J by 4 bases; unmatched bases: 5. The CDR3 contains 15 residues. The germline V gene encodes CDR1 LNHNV and CDR2 YYDKDF (reference sequence). The CDR3 reads CATSSNRDRKNIQYF. DNA for the CDR3: TGTGCCACCAGCAGCAACCGGGACAGGAAAAACATTCAGTACTTC.

The V call is TRBV10-3, the J call TRBJ1-1; D not resolved. CDR3 length: 12 residues. The germline V gene has CDR1 ENHRY and CDR2 SYGVKD. V dropped 4 bases and J dropped 1 base, with 4 bases sitting between them. CDR3 amino acids: CAISGQNTEAFF. The CDR3 DNA is TGTGCCATCAGTGGACAGAACACTGAAGCTTTCTTT.

The V gene is TRBV18, the J gene TRBJ2-7; 8 bases align to TRBD1. V was clipped by 0 bases and J by 0 bases; unmatched bases: 1. CDR3 length equals 15 residues. The germline V gene encodes CDR1 KGHSH and CDR2 LQKENI. CDR3 nucleotides: TGTGCCAGCTCACCACCGGACAGGGCCTCCTACGAGCAGTACTTC. As protein: CASSPPDRASYEQYF.

J is TRBJ2-7 and V is TRBV6-5; TRBD2 aligns across 10 bases. The trim removed 7 bases at V and 2 bases at J, leaving 8 bases unmatched. This CDR3 has 15 amino acids. Germline CDR1 is MNHEY and CDR2 is SVGAGI. The CDR3 sequence: CASTKAGGVPYEQYF. For the CDR3, the DNA is TGTGCCAGCACTAAAGCGGGAGGGGTGCCCTACGAGCAGTACTTC.

The rearrangement joins TRBV5-1 to TRBJ2-2; the D gene is possibly TRBD2 (5 bases). CDR1 is SGHRS, CDR2 YFSETQ, per germline. This CDR3 comprises 16 residues. V was trimmed by 4 bases and J by 4 bases, leaving 17 bases between them. The CDR3 bases are TGCGCCAGCAGCCTACGGGAACTTGGCGGCACCGGGGAGCTGTTTTTT. Amino acids: CASSLRELGGTGELFF. Filled out from reference TRBV5-1 and TRBJ2-2, the complete variable domain reads KAGVTQTPRYLIKTRGQQVTLSCSPISGHRSVSWYQQTPGQGLQFLFEYFSETQRNKGNFPGRFSGRQFSNSRSEMNVSTLELGDSALYLCASSLRELGGTGELFFGEGSRLTVL.

The J gene is TRBJ2-7, the V gene TRBV18, with 8 bases fitting TRBD2. J lost 3 bases, V lost 3 bases, and 7 bases had no gene match. Germline CDR1 and CDR2: KGHSH and LQKENI. The CDR3 covers 15 residues. CDR3 DNA sequence: TGTGCCAGCTCACCCTCGACTAGCGAAGACTACGAGCAGTACTTC. Amino acid sequence: CASSPSTSEDYEQYF.

The chain employs TRBV18 and TRBJ2-7, with 8 bases matching TRBD2. Per the germline V gene, CDR1 is KGHSH and CDR2 is LQKENI. The CDR3 runs to 15 residues. J lost 5 bases, V lost 6 bases, and 12 bases had no gene match. The CDR3 nucleotides are TGTGCCAGCTCCCTGGGCGGCGGGAGGACGAACGAGCAGTACTTC. This encodes CASSLGGGRTNEQYF.

The chain carries TRBV7-2 and TRBJ2-5, with a weak D call TRBD2 (6 bases). Matching the DNA end better, TRBJ2-7 makes the J call doubtful. The CDR3 has 14 amino acids. Germline CDR1 and CDR2: SGHTA and FQGNSA. This CDR3 reads CASSLWGGVLEQYF. Written as DNA, the CDR3 is TGTGCCAGCAGCTTGTGGGGAGGAGTACTCGAGCAGTACTTC.

This chain uses TRBV6-5 with TRBJ2-3; 7 nucleotides agree with TRBD2. The V segment lost 6 bases and the J segment 0 bases; nucleotides outside the gene matches: 3. Germline V gene lookup returns CDR1 MNHEY and CDR2 SVGAGI. The CDR3 is 14 residues long. DNA for the CDR3: TGTGCCAGCAGAGCGGGACTTAGCACAGATACGCAGTATTTT. This translates into CASRAGLSTDTQYF.

V is TRBV25-1 and J is TRBJ1-2, with D maybe TRBD1 (6 bases). V lost 2 bases and J 4 bases, leaving 20 bases between the germline ends. The CDR3 sequence is 17 residues long. Germline lookup yields CDR1 MGHDK and CDR2 SYGVNS. CDR3 DNA sequence: TGTGCCAGCAGTGAAGGCCCCCCGGACAGACCGCCCTATGGCTACACCTTC. It encodes CASSEGPPDRPPYGYTF.

This sequence joins TRBV6-1 and TRBJ1-1, with a tentative D call TRBD1 (6 bases). Germline CDR1 MNHNS, CDR2 SASEGT. Between the trimmed V and J ends, which lost 0 bases and 5 bases, there was a span of 16 bases. The CDR3 is 16 amino acids. CDR3 sequence reads: CASSEAAGTSGTEAFF. The CDR3 region has the DNA TGTGCCAGCAGTGAAGCCGCCGGGACATCGGGGACTGAAGCTTTCTTT.

Here the CDR3 reads CASSPEGVGEQYF. The CDR3 region has the DNA TGTGCCAGCTCACCAGAGGGGGTGGGCGAGCAGTACTTC. The chain recombines TRBV18 with TRBJ2-7; weak D call: TRBD1 (6 bases). Trimming cost V 2 bases and J 6 bases, with 11 bases left between them. The CDR3 contains 13 residues. The germline CDR1 and CDR2 sequences are KGHSH and LQKENI.

This clone was found many times. V gene TRBV19 combines with J gene TRBJ2-1; 7 positions agree with TRBD1. The CDR3 length is 14 residues. Germline V gene lookup returns CDR1 LNHDA and CDR2 SQIVND (reference sequence). Trimming removed 9 bases from V and 6 bases from J; junction bases left unmatched: 11. In DNA form, the CDR3 reads TGTGCCAGCAAAAACAGGGGTCCCGGCAATGAGCAGTTCTTC. It translates to CASKNRGPGNEQFF.

The chain combines TRBV28 with TRBJ2-7; 7 nucleotides agree with TRBD2. The V gene end was trimmed by 8 bases and the J gene end by 0 bases; junction bases not matched to a gene: 4. Germline V lookup: CDR1 MDHEN, CDR2 SYDVKM. The CDR3 is made up of 13 amino acids. The chain's CDR3 is CASHTSDSYEQYF. Here the CDR3 DNA reads TGTGCCAGCCATACTAGCGACTCCTACGAGCAGTACTTC.

The rearrangement uses TRBV6-5 and TRBJ2-7, with 11 bases identical to TRBD1. The CDR3 covers 14 residues. Germline CDR1 and CDR2: MNHEY and SVGAGI. The V and J ends lost 6 bases and 5 bases, in that order; junction bases with no gene match: 6. The CDR3 loop is CASRRDRGSHEQYF. Here the CDR3 DNA reads TGTGCCAGCAGACGGGACAGGGGGTCCCACGAGCAGTACTTC.